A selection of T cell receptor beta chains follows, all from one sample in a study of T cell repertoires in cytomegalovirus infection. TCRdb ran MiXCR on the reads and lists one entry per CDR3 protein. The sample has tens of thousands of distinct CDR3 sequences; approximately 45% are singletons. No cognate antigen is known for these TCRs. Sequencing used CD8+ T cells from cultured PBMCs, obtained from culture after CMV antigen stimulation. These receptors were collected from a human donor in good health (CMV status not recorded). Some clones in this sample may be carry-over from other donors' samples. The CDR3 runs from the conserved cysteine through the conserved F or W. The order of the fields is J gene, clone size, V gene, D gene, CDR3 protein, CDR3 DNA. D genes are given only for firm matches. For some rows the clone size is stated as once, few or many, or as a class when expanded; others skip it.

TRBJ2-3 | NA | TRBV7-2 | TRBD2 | CASSLGLAGGPDDTQYF | TGTGCCAGCAGCTTAGGTCTAGCGGGGGGGCCTGATGATACGCAGTATTTT
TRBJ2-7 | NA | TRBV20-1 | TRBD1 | CSARDREYEQYF | TGCAGTGCTCGGGACAGGGAGTACGAGCAGTACTTC
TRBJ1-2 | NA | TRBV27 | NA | CASRDPTILRDGYTF | TGTGCCAGCAGGGACCCTACGATCCTAAGGGATGGCTACACCTTC
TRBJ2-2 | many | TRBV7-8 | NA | CASSLAGAVVNTGELFF | TGTGCCAGCAGCTTAGCTGGTGCGGTGGTGAACACCGGGGAGCTGTTTTTT
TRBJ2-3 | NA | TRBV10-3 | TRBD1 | CAISERDRVGTDTQYF | TGTGCCATCAGTGAACGGGACAGGGTCGGAACAGATACGCAGTATTTT
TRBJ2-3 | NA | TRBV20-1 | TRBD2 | CSARPASGLARHADTQYF | TGCAGTGCTAGACCCGCCTCGGGACTAGCTCGGCACGCAGATACGCAGTATTTT
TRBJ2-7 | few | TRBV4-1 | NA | CASSHGGRSEQYF | TGCGCCAGCAGCCATGGTGGGCGCAGCGAGCAGTACTTC
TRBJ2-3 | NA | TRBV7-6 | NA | CASSSPGTPGNTQYF | TGTGCCAGCAGCTCCCCCGGGACCCCAGGCAATACGCAGTATTTT
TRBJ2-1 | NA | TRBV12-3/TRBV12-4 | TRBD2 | CASSPQTSGGAGGDEQFF | TGTGCCAGCAGTCCCCAGACTAGCGGGGGGGCCGGCGGCGATGAGCAGTTCTTC
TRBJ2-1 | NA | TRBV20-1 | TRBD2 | CSARVVGRRLADNEQFF | TGCAGTGCTAGAGTGGTTGGAAGGCGGCTAGCGGACAATGAGCAGTTCTTC
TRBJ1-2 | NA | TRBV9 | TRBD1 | CASSARTGASANYGYTF | TGTGCCAGCAGCGCCCGGACAGGGGCGAGCGCTAACTATGGCTACACCTTC